This T cell receptor beta chain came from a study of blood T cell repertoires in COVID-19. Study in general: The United States, Italy and Spain supplied acute and convalescent COVID-19 samples. The analysed material was cDNA or gDNA that came from T cells, B-cell-depleted T cells, or PBMCs.

Per the authors' pipeline: Amplifying reference gene primers gave estimates of nucleated cell counts. TCRdb's table, derived via immunoSEQ multiplex PCR, lists solely in-frame clones and lacks some. The V and J calls and clone size come from that table; D and trimming were worked out from the DNA. The repertoire consists of 390,000 or so clones, with 90% occurring once and the leading ten covering 6.5%. Germline lookup yields CDR1 LNHDA and CDR2 SQIVND (reference sequence). CDR3 length: 13 residues. V was clipped by 6 bases and J by 4 bases, with 11 bases between them. This TCR derives from a man aged 18-30 years with active or convalescent COVID-19. The sequenced material came from peripheral blood. This chain connects TRBV19 to TRBJ2-3, with D tentatively TRBD2 (6 bases). The CDR3 bases are TGTGCCAGTAGCAGTTGGGGGGCAGATACGCAGTATTTT. Its protein is CASSSWGADTQYF.